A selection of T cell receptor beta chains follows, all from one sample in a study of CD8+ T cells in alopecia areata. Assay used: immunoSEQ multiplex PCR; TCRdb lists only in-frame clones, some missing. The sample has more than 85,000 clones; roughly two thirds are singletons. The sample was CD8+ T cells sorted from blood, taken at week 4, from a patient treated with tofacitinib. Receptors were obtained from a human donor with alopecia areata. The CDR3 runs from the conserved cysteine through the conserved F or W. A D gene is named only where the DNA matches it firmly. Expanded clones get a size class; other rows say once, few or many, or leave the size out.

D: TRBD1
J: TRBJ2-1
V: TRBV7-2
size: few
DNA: TGTGCCAGCAGCCAAGCAACAGGGGTGTACAATGAGCAGTTCTTC
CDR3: CASSQATGVYNEQFF

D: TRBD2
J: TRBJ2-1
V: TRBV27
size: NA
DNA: TGTGCCAGCAGTACCGGGACTAGCGGTAACAATGAGCAGTTCTTC
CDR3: CASSTGTSGNNEQFF

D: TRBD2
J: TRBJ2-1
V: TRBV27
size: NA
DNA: TGTGCCAGCAGTTTAGGTCTAGGACTAGATTACAATGAGCAGTTCTTC
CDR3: CASSLGLGLDYNEQFF

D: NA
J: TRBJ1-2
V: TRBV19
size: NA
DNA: TGTGCCAGTAGTAACCACAGGGAGGGCTACACCTTC
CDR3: CASSNHREGYTF

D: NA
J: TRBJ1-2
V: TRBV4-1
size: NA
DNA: TGCGCCAGCAGCCAAGAAGTAGGGGGAGCTAACTATGGCTACACCTTC
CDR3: CASSQEVGGANYGYTF

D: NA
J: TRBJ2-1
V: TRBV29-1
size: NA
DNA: TGCAGCGTTGAACCTAGCTCCTACAATGAGCAGTTCTTC
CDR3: CSVEPSSYNEQFF

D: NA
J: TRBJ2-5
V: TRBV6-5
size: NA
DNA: TGTGCCAGCGGGGTCCAAGAGACCCAGTACTTC
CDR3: CASGVQETQYF

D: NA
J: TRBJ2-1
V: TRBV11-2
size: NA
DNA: TGTGCCAGCAGCTTGATCGGTCGGGGGCCGTACAATGAGCAGTTCTTC
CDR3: CASSLIGRGPYNEQFF

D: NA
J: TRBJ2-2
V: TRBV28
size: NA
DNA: TGTGCCGGCGAGGGCGGGCCCACCGGGGAGCTGTTTTTT
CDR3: CAGEGGPTGELFF

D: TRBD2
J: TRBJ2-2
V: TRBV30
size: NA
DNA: TGTGCCTGGACAGGGGGACTAGCGGGAGTAATTACCGGGGAGCTGTTTTTT
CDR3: CAWTGGLAGVITGELFF

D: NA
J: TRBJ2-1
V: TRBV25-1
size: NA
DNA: TGTGCCAGCAGTGAAACCTCCTACAATGAGCAGTTCTTC
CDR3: CASSETSYNEQFF

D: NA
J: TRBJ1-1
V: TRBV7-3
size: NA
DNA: TGTGCCAGCAGCTTAAACCCGGGGGCAGGCACTGAAGCTTTCTTT
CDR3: CASSLNPGAGTEAFF

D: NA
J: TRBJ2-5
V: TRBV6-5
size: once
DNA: TGTGCCACTTGGGAGGGGACAACTCAAGAGACCCAGTACTTC
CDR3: CATWEGTTQETQYF

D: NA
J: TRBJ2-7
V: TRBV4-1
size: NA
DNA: TGCGCCAGCAGCCCGACAAGAACCAACTACGAGCAGTACTTC
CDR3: CASSPTRTNYEQYF

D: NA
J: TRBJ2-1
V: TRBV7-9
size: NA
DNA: TGTGCCAGCACCCGGATTGATGACTACAATGAGCAGTTCTTC
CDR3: CASTRIDDYNEQFF

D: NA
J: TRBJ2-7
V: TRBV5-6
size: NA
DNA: TGTGCCAGCAGCTTGTCAGGGCGCCGCTACGAGCAGTACTTC
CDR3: CASSLSGRRYEQYF

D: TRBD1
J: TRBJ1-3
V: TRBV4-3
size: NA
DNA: TGCGCCAGCAGCTTAACAGGGGAAGGATCTGGAAACACCATATATTTT
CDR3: CASSLTGEGSGNTIYF

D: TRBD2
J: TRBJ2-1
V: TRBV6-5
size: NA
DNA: TGTGCCAGCAGTGTGGCTAGCGGGGGCTACAATGAGCAGTTCTTC
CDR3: CASSVASGGYNEQFF

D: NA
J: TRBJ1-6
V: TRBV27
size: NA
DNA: TGTGCCAGCAAGTATACAGGCGGGAATTCACCCCTCCACTTT
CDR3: CASKYTGGNSPLHF

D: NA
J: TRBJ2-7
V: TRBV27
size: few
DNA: TGTGCCAGCACCGGGGACTCCTACGAGCAGTACTTC
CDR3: CASTGDSYEQYF

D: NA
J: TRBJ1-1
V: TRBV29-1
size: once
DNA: TGCAGCGTAGATCCAGGCTCCACTGAAGCTTTCTTT
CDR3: CSVDPGSTEAFF

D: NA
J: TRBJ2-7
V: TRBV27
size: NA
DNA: TGTGCCAGCAGCTCTCGGGTTGACGAGCAGTACTTC
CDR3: CASSSRVDEQYF

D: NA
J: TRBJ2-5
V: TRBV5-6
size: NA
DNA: TGTGCCAGCAGCTTGGTAAGGGGTAGGGAGACCCAGTACTTC
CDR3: CASSLVRGRETQYF

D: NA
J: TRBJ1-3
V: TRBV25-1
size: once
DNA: TGTGCCAGCAATTGGGGAAACACCATATATTTT
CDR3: CASNWGNTIYF

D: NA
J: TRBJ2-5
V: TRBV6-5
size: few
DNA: TGTGCCAGCAGTTATGGAGCCGGAGAGACCCAGTACTTC
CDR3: CASSYGAGETQYF

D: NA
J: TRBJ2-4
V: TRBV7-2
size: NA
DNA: TGTGCCAGCAGCCCCAAGGCCGGGGTCAAAAACATTCAGTACTTC
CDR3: CASSPKAGVKNIQYF

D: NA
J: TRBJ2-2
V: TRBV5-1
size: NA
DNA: TGCGCCAGCGAGCCCCAGAACACCGGGGAGCTGTTTTTT
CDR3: CASEPQNTGELFF

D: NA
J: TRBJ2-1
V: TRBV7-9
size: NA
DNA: TGTGCCAGCAGCGATAAAGGTGACAATGAGCAGTTCTTC
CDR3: CASSDKGDNEQFF

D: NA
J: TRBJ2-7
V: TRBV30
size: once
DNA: TGTGCCTGGAGTGATGAAAACGAGCAGTACTTC
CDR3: CAWSDENEQYF

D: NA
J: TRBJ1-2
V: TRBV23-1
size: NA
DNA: TGCGCCAGCAGTCAATCCTTCCGGGTGGACTATGGCTACACCTTC
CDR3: CASSQSFRVDYGYTF

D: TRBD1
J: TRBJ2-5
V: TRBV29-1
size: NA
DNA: TGCAGCGTTGTACGGAGGGACAGGGGGCCGGAGACCCAGTACTTC
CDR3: CSVVRRDRGPETQYF

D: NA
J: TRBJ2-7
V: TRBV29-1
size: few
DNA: TGCAGCGTTGAACAGGCAGGCTACGAGCAGTACTTC
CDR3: CSVEQAGYEQYF

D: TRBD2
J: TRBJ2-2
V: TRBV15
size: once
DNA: TGTGCCACCAGCAGAGATCGCCTAGCGGGGGATATTGGGGAGCTGTTTTTT
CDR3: CATSRDRLAGDIGELFF

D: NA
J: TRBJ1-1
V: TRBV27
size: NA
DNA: TGTGCCAGCAGTTTCCTCCCCAAGGGGACGGCTGAAGCTTTCTTT
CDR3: CASSFLPKGTAEAFF

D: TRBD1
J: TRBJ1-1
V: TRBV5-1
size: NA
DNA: TGCGCCAGCAGCTTTTTGACAGGGATGAACACTGAAGCTTTCTTT
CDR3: CASSFLTGMNTEAFF

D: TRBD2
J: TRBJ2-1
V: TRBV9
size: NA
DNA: TGTGCCAGCAGCGCGATGACTAGCGGGATTGACAATGAGCAGTTCTTC
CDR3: CASSAMTSGIDNEQFF

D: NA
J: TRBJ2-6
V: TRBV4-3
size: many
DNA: TGCGCCAGCAGCCAAGTGCCGTCGACTGGGGCCAACGTCCTGACTTTC
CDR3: CASSQVPSTGANVLTF

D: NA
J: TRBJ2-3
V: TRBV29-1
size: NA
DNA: TGCAGCGTTGAAGCTCGGGGTCCGACTACAGATACGCAGTATTTT
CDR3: CSVEARGPTTDTQYF

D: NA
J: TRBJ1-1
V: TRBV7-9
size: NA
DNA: TGTGCCAGCAGCTTATCTACTGGGGTTAACGCTGAAGCTTTCTTT
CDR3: CASSLSTGVNAEAFF

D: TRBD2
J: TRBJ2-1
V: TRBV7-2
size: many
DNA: TGTGCCAGCAGCCCCGGGACTAGCGGGGGGCTATACAATGAGCAGTTCTTC
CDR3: CASSPGTSGGLYNEQFF

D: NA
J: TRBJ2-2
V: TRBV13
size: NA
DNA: TGTGCCAGCAGCTTGCTGCAGAACACCGGGGAGCTGTTTTTT
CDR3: CASSLLQNTGELFF

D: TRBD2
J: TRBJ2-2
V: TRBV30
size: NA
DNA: TGTGCCTGGAGTCAACTAGCGGGAGTTCTGCCTGAGGCCACCGGGGAGCTGTTTTTT
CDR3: CAWSQLAGVLPEATGELFF

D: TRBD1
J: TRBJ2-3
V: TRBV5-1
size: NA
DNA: TGCGCCAGCAGCTCCTGGACAGGGGCAGATACGCAGTATTTT
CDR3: CASSSWTGADTQYF

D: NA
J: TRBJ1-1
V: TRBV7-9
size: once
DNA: TGTGCCAGCAGCTCGGGCAGGGGGAACACTGAAGCTTTCTTT
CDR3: CASSSGRGNTEAFF

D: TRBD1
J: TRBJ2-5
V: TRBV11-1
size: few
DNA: TGTGCCAGCAGCGGGGGACAGATGACCCAAGAGACCCAGTACTTC
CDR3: CASSGGQMTQETQYF

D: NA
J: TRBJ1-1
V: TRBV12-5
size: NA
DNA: TGTGCTAGCGGCGTGGGTTTGGGCACTGAAGCTTTCTTT
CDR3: CASGVGLGTEAFF

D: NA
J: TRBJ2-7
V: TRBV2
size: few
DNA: TGTGCCAGCAGTGAAGGGCCCAGGCAGGACGAGCAGTACTTC
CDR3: CASSEGPRQDEQYF

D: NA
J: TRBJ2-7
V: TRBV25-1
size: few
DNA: TGTGCCAGCAGTGAACTCGATTGGCAGTACTTC
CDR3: CASSELDWQYF

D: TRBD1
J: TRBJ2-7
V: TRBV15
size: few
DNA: TGTGCCACCAGCATGGGACAGTACTACGAGCAGTACTTC
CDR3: CATSMGQYYEQYF

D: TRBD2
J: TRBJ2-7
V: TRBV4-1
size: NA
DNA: TGCGCCAGCAGCCCGACTAGCGGCGCCTACGAGCAGTACTTC
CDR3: CASSPTSGAYEQYF

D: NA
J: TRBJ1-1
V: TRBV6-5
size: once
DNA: TGTGCCAGCAAGGGCAACACTGAAGCTTTCTTT
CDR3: CASKGNTEAFF

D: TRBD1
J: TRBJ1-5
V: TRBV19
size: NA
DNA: TGTGCCAGTAGTACCGGGACAGGGGGCGATCAGCCCCAGCATTTT
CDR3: CASSTGTGGDQPQHF

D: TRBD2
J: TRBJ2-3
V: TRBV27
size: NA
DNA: TGTGCCAGCAGTTGGGTTGCGGGAGGCAGCACAGATACGCAGTATTTT
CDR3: CASSWVAGGSTDTQYF

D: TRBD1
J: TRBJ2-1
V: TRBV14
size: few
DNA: TGTGCCAGCAGCCAGGACAGGTTTAGTTTTGGCAATGAGCAGTTCTTC
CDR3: CASSQDRFSFGNEQFF

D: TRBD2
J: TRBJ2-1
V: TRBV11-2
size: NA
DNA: TGTGCCAGCAGCTTAAGCCCTAGCGGGAGCGACAGTGAGCAGTTCTTC
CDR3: CASSLSPSGSDSEQFF

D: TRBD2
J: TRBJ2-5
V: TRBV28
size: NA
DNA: TGTGCCAGCAGTTTATCTCTAGCGGGAGAGACCCAGTACTTC
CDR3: CASSLSLAGETQYF

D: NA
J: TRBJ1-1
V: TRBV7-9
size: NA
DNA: TGTGCCAGCAGCTTCGGCCCTCCCAGCACTGAAGCTTTCTTT
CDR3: CASSFGPPSTEAFF